What follows are 20 T cell receptor beta chains derived from one specimen sequenced in a study of blood T cell repertoires in COVID-19. Profiled with immunoSEQ multiplex PCR; TCRdb holds only in-frame clones, not every one. The top ten hold about 15% of the sample, which has 120,000 or so clones, 75% to 85% seen once. Sequenced: peripheral blood. The source of these receptors is a woman in her sixties with acute or convalescent COVID-19.

The chain carries TRBV12-3 or TRBV12-4 and TRBJ2-5, with TRBD2 matching over 8 bases. CDR3 length: 13 residues. Losses at the gene ends were 3 bases for V and 8 bases for J; bases not matched to a gene: 5. The CDR3 nucleotides are TGTGCCAGCAGTTTGGGGACTAGGTCAACCCAGTACTTC. It translates to CASSLGTRSTQYF.

This sequence joins TRBV30 and TRBJ2-5; 8 nucleotides line up with TRBD1. CDR3 length: 12 amino acids. In germline, CDR1 is GTSNPN, CDR2 SVGIG (reference sequence). V was clipped by 8 bases and J by 4 bases; unmatched bases: 6. DNA for the CDR3: TGTGCCGAGGACAGGGCGGGAGAGACCCAGTACTTC. This sequence encodes CAEDRAGETQYF.

The V and J genes are TRBV6-2 or TRBV6-3 and TRBJ2-7, with D possibly TRBD2 on 6 matching bases. Germline V gives CDR1 MNHEY, CDR2 SVGEGT. The CDR3 loop spans 17 amino acids. Trimming shortened V by 2 bases and J by 0 bases, and 17 bases separated the two germline ends. Here the CDR3 DNA reads TGTGCCAGCAGTTACGGGGCTTCGCGGGATTACTCCTACGAGCAGTACTTC. Encoded protein: CASSYGASRDYSYEQYF.

The chain uses TRBV18 and TRBJ2-7; the match to TRBD1 covers 8 bases. Germline V gives CDR1 KGHSH, CDR2 LQKENI. V shed 2 bases and J 3 bases; nucleotides not matched to a gene: 6. This CDR3 has 15 amino acids. CDR3 coding DNA: TGTGCCAGCTCACCAGGACAGGGAAAGAACTACGAGCAGTACTTC. Translation gives CASSPGQGKNYEQYF.

The gene calls are TRBV9 and TRBJ2-3; 11 nucleotides match TRBD2. The germline V gene encodes CDR1 SGDLS and CDR2 YYNGEE. The CDR3 runs 16 residues. Unmatched junction bases numbered 4, after V lost 0 bases and J lost 4 bases. CDR3 loop: CASSVASGGMADTQYF. The DNA for the CDR3 is TGTGCCAGCAGCGTAGCTAGCGGGGGGATGGCAGATACGCAGTATTTT.

V is TRBV6-2 or TRBV6-3 and J is TRBJ2-1, with TRBD2 matching over 9 bases. The CDR3 runs 15 residues. Trimming took 5 bases from V and 4 from J; bases not matched to a gene: 6. Germline assignment: CDR1 MNHEY and CDR2 SVGEGT. The CDR3 region has the DNA TGTGCCAGCAGTGCTCGGCGGGGGGGGTACAATGAGCAGTTCTTC. It codes for CASSARRGGYNEQFF.

The chain joins TRBV4-3 to TRBJ2-2; 7 positions match TRBD2. Germline trimming cut 0 bases from V and 6 bases from J; bases unmatched to any gene: 10. Germline V CDR1 and CDR2: LGHNA, YSLEER. The CDR3 runs 17 residues. In nucleotides, the CDR3 is TGCGCCAGCAGCCAAGATCCCAGCGGGGCTGAACCCGGGGAGCTGTTTTTT. Its protein is CASSQDPSGAEPGELFF.

The chain is built from TRBV30 and TRBJ2-2; the match to TRBD1 covers 8 bases. The CDR3 has 16 amino acids. CDR1 is GTSNPN and CDR2 is SVGIG in the germline V gene (reference sequence). V shed 3 bases and J 4 bases; nucleotides not matched to a gene: 10. CDR3 in amino acids: CAWRGFGRGLTGELFF. The CDR3 nucleotides are TGTGCCTGGAGAGGGTTTGGCAGGGGGCTCACCGGGGAGCTGTTTTTT.

The chain couples TRBV7-9 to TRBJ2-7; TRBD1 matches 7 bases. Trimming removed 4 bases from V and 5 bases from J; junction bases left unmatched: 8. The V gene's germline CDR1 is SEHNR and CDR2 FQNEAQ (reference sequence). This CDR3 has 14 amino acids. The CDR3 nucleotides read TGTGCCAGCAGCTACCGGGACAGCTACGACGAGCAGTACTTC. Its protein is CASSYRDSYDEQYF.

In its sample, this clone was seen a few times. The chain employs TRBV30 and TRBJ1-2; 7 nucleotides match TRBD1. The length of the CDR3 is 14 residues. J was trimmed by 7 bases and V by 2 bases; bases with no gene match: 10. CDR1 and CDR2 from the germline V gene are GTSNPN and SVGIG (reference sequence). The CDR3 protein is CAWSLLNHRGGYTF. CDR3 coding DNA: TGTGCCTGGAGTCTCCTTAACCACAGGGGTGGCTACACCTTC.

V and J are TRBV7-9 and TRBJ1-2, with TRBD1 matching over 8 bases. This CDR3 has 15 residues. Trimming took 4 bases from V and 4 from J; bases not matched to a gene: 8. Germline V gene data show CDR1 as SEHNR and CDR2 as FQNEAQ (reference sequence). Written as DNA, the CDR3 is TGTGCCAGCAGCTCGCAGGGGGCTGGTTTCTATGGCTACACCTTC. It translates to CASSSQGAGFYGYTF.

The V and J genes are TRBV18 and TRBJ1-2; 8 bases are a match to TRBD1. The CDR3 runs to 14 residues. The germline V gene has CDR1 KGHSH and CDR2 LQKENI. The junction had 4 bases not matched to a gene; V was cut back by 3 bases and J by 4 bases. The CDR3 coding sequence is TGTGCCAGCTCACCGACAGGGGAATCCTATGGCTACACCTTC. Translation: CASSPTGESYGYTF.

The V gene is TRBV7-2, the J gene TRBJ1-3; weak D call: TRBD1 (6 bases). The CDR3 has 16 amino acids. Germline CDR1 and CDR2: SGHTA and FQGNSA. With 5 bases removed from V and 2 bases from J, the gap between germline ends came to 16 bases. CDR3 region: CASSRAGAATGNTIYF. Written as DNA, the CDR3 is TGTGCCAGCAGCCGGGCAGGGGCCGCAACTGGAAACACCATATATTTT.

The rearrangement links TRBV7-2 to TRBJ1-5; 8 bases map to TRBD1. CDR3 length: 14 amino acids. Trimming cost V 3 bases and J 7 bases; bases outside gene matches: 5. Germline CDR1 reads SGHTA; CDR2 reads FQGNSA. The CDR3: CASSFPGGGQPQHF. CDR3 nucleotide sequence: TGTGCCAGCAGCTTCCCAGGGGGCGGGCAGCCCCAGCATTTT.

This chain links TRBV7-2 with TRBJ1-2, with 9 bases fitting TRBD1. CDR3 length: 17 amino acids. V was clipped by 4 bases and J by 0 bases; unmatched bases: 9. Per germline, CDR1 SGHTA and CDR2 FQGNSA. CDR3 sequence reads: CASSSQTGGLANYGYTF. As DNA, the CDR3 is TGTGCCAGCAGCTCACAGACAGGGGGATTAGCTAACTATGGCTACACCTTC.

The V call is TRBV14, the J call TRBJ1-6; maybe TRBD1 (6 bases). Trimming left V 4 bases short and J 2 bases short, with 12 bases between. Germline assignment: CDR1 SGHDN and CDR2 FVKESK. There are 16 residues in the CDR3. The CDR3 here is CASSLDSLPYNSPLHF. The DNA of the CDR3 is TGTGCCAGCAGCCTGGACAGCTTACCCTATAATTCACCCCTCCACTTT.

The chain has TRBV4-1 and TRBJ2-1, with D tentatively TRBD2 (5 bases). Trimming cost V 1 base and J 9 bases, with 10 bases left between them. The V gene's germline CDR1 is MGHRA and CDR2 YSYEKL. The CDR3 consists of 13 residues. The CDR3 nucleotides read TGCGCCAGCAGCCAAGTGGACGCGGGTGAGCAGTTCTTC. Translating gives CASSQVDAGEQFF.

This chain connects TRBV7-2 to TRBJ2-1; 7 bases are shared with TRBD1. The V gene's germline CDR1 is SGHTA and CDR2 FQGNSA. This CDR3 is 14 amino acids long. The junction had 7 bases not matched to a gene; V was cut back by 7 bases and J by 4 bases. The CDR3 reads CASIMARGYNEQFF. As DNA, the CDR3 is TGTGCCAGCATCATGGCCAGGGGGTACAATGAGCAGTTCTTC. Supplemented by reference TRBV7-2 and TRBJ2-1, the full variable domain reads GAGVSQSPSNKVTEKGKDVELRCDPISGHTALYWYRQSLGQGLEFLIYFQGNSAPDKSGLPSDRFSAERTGGSVSTLTIQRTQQEDSAVYLCASIMARGYNEQFFGPGTRLTVL.

The gene calls are TRBV14 and TRBJ1-1, with D maybe TRBD1 (5 bases). Trimming cost V 3 bases and J 11 bases, with 13 bases left between them. Germline assignment: CDR1 SGHDN and CDR2 FVKESK. The CDR3 length is 12 residues. The CDR3: CASSQTRVGAFF. The CDR3 DNA reads TGTGCCAGCAGCCAGACCAGGGTTGGGGCTTTCTTT.

This clone was seen a few times. This chain links TRBV7-9 with TRBJ2-7, with D tentatively TRBD1 (6 bases). Germline-derived CDR1 and CDR2 are SEHNR and FQNEAQ (reference sequence). There are 15 residues in the CDR3. V was shortened by 5 bases and J by 4 bases, with 18 bases between the two germline ends. CDR3 in DNA: TGTGCCAGCAGCCAGGGGATCTCTCCCGGTTACGAGCAGTACTTC. This translates into CASSQGISPGYEQYF.